One and the same sample provided the 26 T cell receptor beta chains below, sequenced in a study of beta chain features in type 1 diabetes. What was sequenced were expressed TCRB transcripts, since all of the isolated RNA had been reverse transcribed. Clones were sequenced by immunoSEQ multiplex PCR, and TCRdb holds only the in-frame ones, with some missing. The sample records roughly 250,000 clones, roughly 70% being singletons. Sequenced material: naive CD4+ T cells from blood. These receptors all stem from a man aged 30-40 years in good health.

A note on this clone: Other DNA sequences within the sample encode an identical CDR3. V is TRBV11-2 and J is TRBJ2-7; D unclear. V dropped 8 bases and J dropped 4 bases, with 6 bases sitting between them. The germline CDR1 and CDR2 sequences are SGHAT and FQNNGV. CDR3 length: 10 residues. CDR3 loop: CASGTYEQYF. CDR3 nucleotide sequence: TGTGCCAGCGGCACATACGAGCAGTACTTC.

The J gene is TRBJ1-2, the V gene TRBV30; TRBD1 aligns across 8 bases. V shed 3 bases, J shed 7 bases, and the junction held 10 bases outside the gene matches. The CDR3 runs to 14 residues. Germline values: CDR1 GTSNPN, CDR2 SVGIG (reference sequence). Here the CDR3 DNA reads TGTGCCTGGAGCCAGACAGGGGAGTTAGGTGGCTACACCTTC. This codes for CAWSQTGELGGYTF.

This clone has only one observation. CDR3 region: CASSYTETEAFF. In nucleotides, the CDR3 is TGTGCCAGCAGTTACACGGAAACTGAAGCTTTCTTT. The gene calls are TRBV7-9 and TRBJ1-1; D gene ambiguous. The CDR3 consists of 12 residues. With 6 bases removed from V and 5 bases from J, the gap between germline ends came to 10 bases. Germline-derived CDR1 and CDR2 are SEHNR and FQNEAQ (reference sequence).

The CDR3 here is CASSTSGEGPQYF. CDR3 nucleotides: TGTGCCAGCTCAACTAGCGGGGAGGGCCCCCAGTACTTC. The chain couples TRBV9 to TRBJ2-5; 10 bases are shared with TRBD2. Germline V gene data show CDR1 as SGDLS and CDR2 as YYNGEE. The CDR3 length is 13 residues. V lost 7 bases to trimming and J lost 9 bases; unmatched junction nucleotides: 9.

The rearrangement joins TRBV25-1 to TRBJ1-2, with D possibly TRBD1 on 5 matching bases. Trimming removed 5 bases from V and 5 bases from J, with 12 bases in between. Germline V gene data show CDR1 as MGHDK and CDR2 as SYGVNS. This CDR3 spans 13 amino acids. The CDR3 region is CASSIGQTYGYTF. DNA for the CDR3: TGTGCCAGCAGTATAGGACAAACGTATGGCTACACCTTC.

The chain employs TRBV5-4 and TRBJ2-5; TRBD2 agrees at 7 bases. Trimming removed 3 bases from V and 2 bases from J; junction bases left unmatched: 7. Germline CDR1 reads SGHNT; CDR2 reads YYREEE (reference sequence). The CDR3 totals 15 residues. CDR3 DNA sequence: TGTGCCAGCAGCTGGGAGGGCCCAGCTCAAGAGACCCAGTACTTC. Translated, it gives CASSWEGPAQETQYF.

The genes are TRBV11-2 and TRBJ2-1, with 8 bases lining up with TRBD2. The germline V gene has CDR1 SGHAT and CDR2 FQNNGV. V lost 4 bases, J lost 4 bases, and 6 bases stayed unmatched. The CDR3 covers 15 residues. CDR3 DNA: TGTGCCAGCAGCTCTCTAGCGGGTCCATACAATGAGCAGTTCTTC. Translation: CASSSLAGPYNEQFF.

V is TRBV30 and J is TRBJ1-6; D remains unclear. The CDR3 has 14 residues. Looked up from germline, CDR1 is GTSNPN and CDR2 is SVGIG (reference sequence). Trimming stripped 2 bases from V and 6 bases from J, with 11 bases between. CDR3 sequence: CAWSWEPVNSPLHF. The CDR3 nucleotides read TGTGCCTGGAGTTGGGAGCCAGTTAATTCACCCCTCCACTTT.

In this sample, this clone turned up a few times. The rearrangement joins TRBV9 to TRBJ2-1, with 10 bases identical to TRBD2. The germline V gene encodes CDR1 SGDLS and CDR2 YYNGEE. With V trimmed by 2 bases and J by 6 bases, 2 bases remained unmatched. The CDR3 is 14 residues long. CDR3 sequence: CASSVGLAVNEQFF. The CDR3 coding sequence is TGTGCCAGCAGCGTCGGACTAGCGGTCAATGAGCAGTTCTTC.

This clone has more than one count but fewer than ten. V gene TRBV29-1 combines with J gene TRBJ2-7; 8 bases agree with TRBD1. The CDR3 is 13 residues long. The germline V gene encodes CDR1 SQVTM and CDR2 ANQGSEA. V lost 7 bases, J lost 2 bases, and 7 bases stayed unmatched. This chain's CDR3 is CSARQGTTYEQYF. In DNA form, the CDR3 reads TGCAGCGCAAGACAGGGGACCACCTACGAGCAGTACTTC.

The genes are TRBV7-2 and TRBJ2-1; tentative D call: TRBD1 (6 bases). The germline V gene encodes CDR1 SGHTA and CDR2 FQGNSA. This CDR3 region has 13 residues. Trimming took off 5 bases at V and 4 bases at J, with 9 bases between the two ends. The CDR3 sequence: CASSRTVYNEQFF. The CDR3 coding sequence is TGTGCCAGCAGCCGGACAGTTTACAATGAGCAGTTCTTC.

This clone has just one count. The V gene is TRBV28, the J gene TRBJ2-5, with 8 bases identical to TRBD2. V lost 2 bases to trimming and J lost 2 bases; unmatched junction nucleotides: 7. CDR1 and CDR2 (germline): MDHEN, SYDVKM. CDR3 length: 16 amino acids. In nucleotides, the CDR3 is TGTGCCAGCAGTTTAGTTCCGCGGGAGGCTCAAGAGACCCAGTACTTC. Its translation is CASSLVPREAQETQYF. The whole variable domain, remainder taken from reference TRBV28 and TRBJ2-5, is DVKVTQSSRYLVKRTGEKVFLECVQDMDHENMFWYRQDPGLGLRLIYFSYDVKMKEKGDIPEGYSVSREKKERFSLILESASTNQTSMYLCASSLVPREAQETQYFGPGTRLLVL.

The chain is built from TRBV25-1 and TRBJ2-3, with TRBD1 identical over 7 bases. Germline values: CDR1 MGHDK, CDR2 SYGVNS. The CDR3 totals 15 residues. V gave up 4 bases and J gave up 3 bases; unmatched junction bases: 7. Here the CDR3 reads CASSVSTGFTDTQYF. For the CDR3, the DNA is TGTGCCAGCAGTGTATCGACAGGGTTTACAGATACGCAGTATTTT. The whole variable domain, remainder taken from reference TRBV25-1 and TRBJ2-3, is EADIYQTPRYLVIGTGKKITLECSQTMGHDKMYWYQQDPGMELHLIHYSYGVNSTEKGDLSSESTVSRIRTEHFPLTLESARPSHTSQYLCASSVSTGFTDTQYFGPGTRLTVL.

The rearrangement uses TRBV4-2 and TRBJ2-5; either TRBD1 or TRBD2 may fit D (5 bases each). Deletions cut 3 bases from V and 5 bases from J, with 16 bases between. The CDR3 covers 15 residues. Germline assignment: CDR1 LGHNA and CDR2 YNFKEQ. This CDR3 is CASSHGPGRAETQYF. Written as DNA, the CDR3 is TGTGCCAGCAGCCACGGACCGGGACGAGCGGAGACCCAGTACTTC.

As concerns this clone: Within the sample, other DNA sequences also encode this same CDR3. The chain is built from TRBV20-1 and TRBJ2-1; D gene ambiguous. The V and J ends lost 6 bases and 5 bases respectively, with 5 bases between them. CDR1 DFQATT and CDR2 SNEGSKA come from the germline V gene (reference sequence). The CDR3 is 10 amino acids. DNA for the CDR3: TGCAGTGCCTTACACAATGAGCAGTTCTTC. The encoded protein is CSALHNEQFF.

This chain connects TRBV15 to TRBJ1-6; D remains ambiguous. V lost 0 bases to trimming and J lost 14 bases, with 17 bases between them. Germline V gives CDR1 LNHNV, CDR2 YYDKDF (reference sequence). This CDR3 spans 15 amino acids. CDR3 sequence reads: CATSRDLGGDQSLHF. Written as DNA, the CDR3 is TGTGCCACCAGCAGAGATTTAGGCGGAGATCAATCCCTCCACTTT.

The chain joins TRBV28 to TRBJ2-5; unclear D gene. CDR1 is MDHEN, CDR2 SYDVKM, per germline. Trimming took 3 bases from V and 5 from J, leaving 13 bases between them. This CDR3 has 14 amino acids. CDR3 protein: CASSLMGKWETQYF. In nucleotides, the CDR3 is TGTGCCAGCAGTTTGATGGGGAAATGGGAGACCCAGTACTTC.

The CDR3 reads CAWGTGRLQETQYF. The CDR3 coding sequence is TGTGCCTGGGGGACAGGAAGGCTCCAAGAGACCCAGTACTTC. The V and J genes are TRBV30 and TRBJ2-5; 8 nucleotides line up with TRBD1. The CDR3 is 14 residues long. The germline V gene encodes CDR1 GTSNPN and CDR2 SVGIG (reference sequence). After removal of 5 bases from V and 1 base from J, the junction contained 6 bases not matched to a gene.

This rearrangement joins TRBV19 to TRBJ1-5, with unresolved D. Germline loops: CDR1 LNHDA, CDR2 SQIVND (reference sequence). This CDR3 region has 14 residues. Trimming left V 3 bases short and J 1 base short, with 7 bases between. The chain's CDR3 is CASSMMGSNQPQHF. The CDR3 bases are TGTGCCAGTAGTATGATGGGGAGCAATCAGCCCCAGCATTTT.

Notes on this clone: Other DNA variants within this sample encode the same CDR3. V is TRBV2 and J is TRBJ2-7; D unresolved. V was clipped by 2 bases and J by 4 bases, with 3 bases between them. Germline CDR1 and CDR2: SNHLY and FYNNEI. The CDR3 runs to 11 residues. CDR3 protein: CASSEQYEQYF. The CDR3, as DNA: TGTGCCAGCAGTGAACAATACGAGCAGTACTTC. Combining the CDR3 with reference TRBV2 and TRBJ2-7 gives the whole variable domain EPEVTQTPSHQVTQMGQEVILRCVPISNHLYFYWYRQILGQKVEFLVSFYNNEISEKSEIFDDQFSVERPDGSNFTLKIRSTKLEDSAMYFCASSEQYEQYFGPGTRLTVT.

The genes are TRBV18 and TRBJ2-1, with D maybe TRBD2 (5 bases). The germline V gene encodes CDR1 KGHSH and CDR2 LQKENI. V was shortened by 2 bases and J by 1 base, with 9 bases between the two germline ends. This CDR3 contains 15 residues. Here the CDR3 DNA reads TGTGCCAGCTCACCAATCGGAGGTTCCTACAATGAGCAGTTCTTC. It specifies CASSPIGGSYNEQFF. Full variable domain (outside the CDR3, taken from reference TRBV18 and TRBJ2-1): NAGVMQNPRHLVRRRGQEARLRCSPMKGHSHVYWYRQLPEEGLKFMVYLQKENIIDESGMPKERFSAEFPKEGPSILRIQQVVRGDSAAYFCASSPIGGSYNEQFFGPGTRLTVL.

This chain links TRBV9 with TRBJ2-2; unclear D gene. The CDR3 is made up of 14 amino acids. CDR1 and CDR2 from the germline V gene are SGDLS and YYNGEE. The V end lost 0 bases, the J end lost 4 bases, and 7 bases lay between the germline ends. The CDR3 reads CASSVGRTTGELFF. The CDR3 region has the DNA TGTGCCAGCAGCGTAGGCAGGACCACCGGGGAGCTGTTTTTT. The full variable domain, completed using reference TRBV9 and TRBJ2-2, is DSGVTQTPKHLITATGQRVTLRCSPRSGDLSVYWYQQSLDQGLQFLIQYYNGEERAKGNILERFSAQQFPDLHSELNLSSLELGDSALYFCASSVGRTTGELFFGEGSRLTVL.

The chain joins TRBV9 to TRBJ2-5; D ambiguous. The CDR3 length is 13 residues. Deletions cut 1 base from V and 3 bases from J, with 7 bases between. The germline gives CDR1 SGDLS, CDR2 YYNGEE. The CDR3 DNA is TGTGCCAGCAGCGTATCCAGCAAAGAGACCCAGTACTTC. Amino acid sequence: CASSVSSKETQYF.

This clone was detected once. The chain recombines TRBV7-9 with TRBJ2-1, with D maybe TRBD2 (6 bases). Germline V lookup: CDR1 SEHNR, CDR2 FQNEAQ (reference sequence). V shed 5 bases and J shed 7 bases, with 12 bases lying between them. There are 13 residues in the CDR3. The CDR3: CASSDPGRNEQFF. In DNA, the CDR3 is TGTGCCAGCAGCGACCCGGGGAGGAATGAGCAGTTCTTC.

CDR3 in amino acids: CASSPPAPSTDTQYF. The CDR3 coding sequence is TGCGCCAGCAGCCCGCCTGCACCTAGCACAGATACGCAGTATTTT. V usage is TRBV4-3 and J usage is TRBJ2-3; D is uncertain. The germline V and J ends were trimmed by 4 bases and 0 bases, with 11 bases remaining between them. Germline V CDR1 and CDR2: LGHNA, YSLEER. This CDR3 spans 15 amino acids.

The chain uses TRBV5-1 and TRBJ1-1, with 7 positions matching TRBD1. With V trimmed by 3 bases and J by 3 bases, 2 bases remained unmatched. Per germline, CDR1 SGHRS and CDR2 YFSETQ. The CDR3 is 13 amino acids. The DNA for the CDR3 is TGCGCCAGCAGCTACACAGGGGACACTGAAGCTTTCTTT. This sequence encodes CASSYTGDTEAFF.